The 6 T cell receptor beta chains presented below share a single source sample, sequenced in a study of a mutant IDH1 vaccine in newly diagnosed glioma. Their recognized antigens are unknown. Time point here: week 5, during vaccination. Each dose delivered 300 ug of mutant IDH1 20-mer peptide subcutaneously with imiquimod. Repertoires were generated with immunoSEQ multiplex PCR, while TCRdb's copy carries only in-frame clones and drops some. The table has about 25,000 clones, 77% seen once. The sample here was PBMCs, taken from a glioma patient whose treatment included an IDH1 peptide vaccine. All receptors come from a man aged 35-49 years with glioma.

This chain joins TRBV5-1 and TRBJ2-2, with 7 nucleotides matching TRBD1. From germline, CDR1 is SGHRS and CDR2 YFSETQ. The CDR3 length is 15 residues. Losses at the gene ends were 5 bases for V and 2 bases for J; bases not matched to a gene: 6. The CDR3 loop is CASRPGTENTGELFF. As DNA, the CDR3 is TGCGCCAGCAGACCTGGGACAGAAAACACCGGGGAGCTGTTTTTT.

The V gene is TRBV29-1, the J gene TRBJ2-7; D remains unclear. Germline V gene lookup returns CDR1 SQVTM and CDR2 ANQGSEA. Trimming stripped 4 bases from V and 3 bases from J, with 10 bases between. The CDR3 sequence is 12 residues long. CDR3 loop: CSVVLVGYEQYF. CDR3 DNA sequence: TGCAGCGTTGTGTTAGTGGGCTACGAGCAGTACTTC.

The rearrangement joins TRBV5-4 to TRBJ2-7; D call uncertain. V was pared by 4 bases and J by 2 bases, with 13 bases between. From germline, CDR1 is SGHNT and CDR2 YYREEE (reference sequence). The CDR3 is made up of 14 amino acids. CDR3 DNA: TGTGCCAGCAGCCAGGCGCTATCAACCTACGAGCAGTACTTC. Amino acid sequence: CASSQALSTYEQYF.

This clone was seen only once. The chain is built from TRBV7-2 and TRBJ1-1; TRBD1 matches 9 bases. The V gene's germline CDR1 is SGHTA and CDR2 FQGNSA. With 5 bases clipped from V and 5 bases from J, the junction kept 6 bases outside the gene matches. The CDR3 has 14 residues. CDR3 DNA sequence: TGTGCCAGCAGCCAGACAGGGGGAGAGACTGAAGCTTTCTTT. Residues: CASSQTGGETEAFF.

The J gene is TRBJ2-1, the V gene TRBV30; 7 bases are shared with TRBD2. The CDR3 sequence is 14 residues long. V lost 4 bases, J lost 6 bases, and 9 bases stayed unmatched. Germline V gives CDR1 GTSNPN, CDR2 SVGIG (reference sequence). The CDR3 coding sequence is TGTGCCTGGACACGAGCGGGAAGGGGCAATGAGCAGTTCTTC. The encoded protein is CAWTRAGRGNEQFF.

This chain links TRBV5-6 with TRBJ2-7; 7 bases are a match to TRBD1. Germline values: CDR1 SGHDT, CDR2 YYEEEE. J was trimmed by 2 bases and V by 2 bases; bases with no gene match: 4. The CDR3 is 14 residues long. CDR3 DNA: TGTGCCAGCAGCTTAGGGACAGCAACCTACGAGCAGTACTTC. Amino acid sequence: CASSLGTATYEQYF.